This TCR beta chain appears in the sequencing data of a study of OX40 agonist ivuxolimab in advanced cancers. Study-level background: People who had prior anti-PD-1, anti-PD-L1 or anti-CTLA-4 therapy could take part, and under 45% had some.

The table came from immunoSEQ multiplex PCR; TCRdb's copy has only in-frame clones and leaves some out. The sample has 65,000 to 90,000 clones, approximately 90% seen once. As to this clone: The antigen is not known.

Study observations and caveats: The expanded peripheral T cells' antigen specificity was not determined.

Germline V gene lookup returns CDR1 SGHAT and CDR2 FQNNGV. This CDR3 is 16 amino acids long. V lost 4 bases and J 0 bases, leaving 13 bases between the germline ends. The chain recombines TRBV11-2 with TRBJ1-3; D unclear. The TCR sequence derives from an adult with an advanced solid tumor such as melanoma, head and neck, liver or kidney cancer. The source was CD4+ or CD8+ T cells sorted from blood, collected in a trial of the OX40 agonist ivuxolimab. CDR3 nucleotide sequence: TGTGCCAGCAGCTATGGGAGCCCCGACTCTGGAAACACCATATATTTT. It codes for CASSYGSPDSGNTIYF.